Listed here are 3 T cell receptor beta chains from one sample, sequenced in a study of control samples from healthy donors and cancer patients. The method was immunoSEQ multiplex PCR; TCRdb's version includes in-frame clones alone and lacks a portion of them. The data contain roughly 24,000 clones, 75% to 85% of them singletons. Sequenced: PBMCs. The receptor source for this set is a man aged 55 to 69 with colorectal cancer.

The rearrangement joins TRBV5-5 to TRBJ1-2; TRBD1 matches at 8 bases. V lost 0 bases and J lost 4; bases outside the gene matches: 5. The germline gives CDR1 SGHKS, CDR2 YYEKEE (reference sequence). There are 15 residues in the CDR3. Here the CDR3 reads CASSLEDRVGYGYTF. The CDR3 DNA follows: TGTGCCAGCAGCTTGGAGGACAGGGTTGGCTATGGCTACACCTTC. Complete variable domain (other parts from reference TRBV5-5 and TRBJ1-2): DAGVTQSPTHLIKTRGQQVTLRCSPISGHKSVSWYQQVLGQGPQFIFQYYEKEERGRGNFPDRFSARQFPNYSSELNVNALLLGDSALYLCASSLEDRVGYGYTFGSGTRLTVV.

The genes are TRBV6-5 and TRBJ1-1; no firm D call. The CDR3 runs 12 residues. Trimming took 4 bases from V and 6 from J, leaving 9 bases between them. The germline V gene has CDR1 MNHEY and CDR2 SVGAGI. The CDR3 is CASSFFGSEAFF. As DNA, the CDR3 is TGTGCCAGCAGTTTCTTCGGGTCTGAAGCTTTCTTT.

This chain links TRBV6-5 with TRBJ2-2; no firm D call. Germline V CDR1 and CDR2: MNHEY, SVGAGI. V gave up 6 bases and J gave up 4 bases, with 15 bases separating them. This CDR3 region has 15 residues. CDR3 DNA: TGTGCCAGCAGCCCCCTTAGGACGGTCACCGGGGAGCTGTTTTTT. It specifies CASSPLRTVTGELFF.